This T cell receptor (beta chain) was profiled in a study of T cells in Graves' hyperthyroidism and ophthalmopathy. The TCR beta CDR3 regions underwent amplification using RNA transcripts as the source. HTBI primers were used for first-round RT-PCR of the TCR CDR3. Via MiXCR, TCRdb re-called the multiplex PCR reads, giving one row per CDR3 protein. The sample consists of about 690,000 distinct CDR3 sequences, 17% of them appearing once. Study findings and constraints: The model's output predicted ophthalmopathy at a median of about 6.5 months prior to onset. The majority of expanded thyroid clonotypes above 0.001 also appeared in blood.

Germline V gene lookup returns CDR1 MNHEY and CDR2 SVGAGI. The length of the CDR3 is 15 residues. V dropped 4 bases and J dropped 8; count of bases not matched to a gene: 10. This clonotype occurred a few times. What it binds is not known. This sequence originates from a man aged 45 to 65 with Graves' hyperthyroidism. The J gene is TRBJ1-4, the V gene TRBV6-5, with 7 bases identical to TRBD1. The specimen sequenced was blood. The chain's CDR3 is CASSSPTGRGEKLFF. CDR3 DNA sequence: TGTGCCAGCAGTTCCCCGACAGGGAGGGGAGAAAAACTGTTTTTT.